One sample yielded the 24 T cell receptor beta chains listed below, sequenced in a study of T cells in Graves' hyperthyroidism and ophthalmopathy. Amplification yielded TCR beta CDR3 regions, with RNA transcripts as the source. In the first-round RT-PCR of the TCR CDR3, the HTBI primer set was used. TCRdb reprocessed the multiplex PCR reads with MiXCR, giving one entry per CDR3 protein. The top ten hold 30% to 35% of the sample, which has approximately 420,000 distinct CDR3 sequences, under 15% seen once. The sequenced sample consisted of blood. These receptors originate from a woman in her twenties or thirties with Graves' hyperthyroidism.

Ten or more counts support this clonotype. V usage is TRBV28 and J usage is TRBJ2-1, with 8 bases matching TRBD2. Germline CDR1 reads MDHEN; CDR2 reads SYDVKM. Unmatched junction bases numbered 14, after V lost 2 bases and J lost 8 bases. This CDR3 comprises 17 residues. CDR3: CASSLVFGGSGTYEQFF. The CDR3 nucleotides read TGTGCCAGCAGTTTAGTTTTCGGAGGTAGCGGGACCTATGAGCAGTTCTTC. Full variable domain (remainder filled in from reference TRBV28 and TRBJ2-1): DVKVTQSSRYLVKRTGEKVFLECVQDMDHENMFWYRQDPGLGLRLIYFSYDVKMKEKGDIPEGYSVSREKKERFSLILESASTNQTSMYLCASSLVFGGSGTYEQFFGPGTRLTVL.

This clonotype occurred many times. The chain combines TRBV28 with TRBJ2-7; D is possibly TRBD1 (5 bases). Trimming shortened V by 4 bases and J by 2 bases, and 15 bases separated the two germline ends. The CDR3 runs to 15 residues. The germline V gene has CDR1 MDHEN and CDR2 SYDVKM. CDR3 sequence: CASSSQGFATYEQYF. In DNA form, the CDR3 reads TGTGCCAGCAGTTCCCAGGGCTTCGCCACCTACGAGCAGTACTTC.

The table lists this clonotype with many counts. The V call is TRBV18, the J call TRBJ1-1; TRBD1 matches 8 bases. This CDR3 is 16 amino acids long. The trim removed 2 bases at V and 5 bases at J, leaving 10 bases unmatched. CDR1 is KGHSH and CDR2 is LQKENI in the germline V gene. The CDR3, as DNA: TGTGCCAGCTCACCAGGGACAGGCGGCGCGTGGACTGAAGCTTTCTTT. This codes for CASSPGTGGAWTEAFF. The variable domain in full, completed from reference TRBV18 and TRBJ1-1, reads NAGVMQNPRHLVRRRGQEARLRCSPMKGHSHVYWYRQLPEEGLKFMVYLQKENIIDESGMPKERFSAEFPKEGPSILRIQQVVRGDSAAYFCASSPGTGGAWTEAFFGQGTRLTVV.

This clonotype has more than one count but fewer than ten. The J gene is TRBJ2-2, the V gene TRBV5-1, with D tentatively TRBD1 or TRBD2 (5 bases each). CDR1 and CDR2 from the germline V gene are SGHRS and YFSETQ. V was shortened by 0 bases and J by 5 bases, with 8 bases between the two germline ends. The CDR3 is 14 amino acids. The CDR3 bases are TGCGCCAGCAGCTTGGAGAGGGGTACCGGGGAGCTGTTTTTT. Translation gives CASSLERGTGELFF.

This clonotype was counted at least ten times. The rearrangement uses TRBV10-3 and TRBJ2-2, with TRBD1 matching 9 bases. Germline V gives CDR1 ENHRY, CDR2 SYGVKD. The CDR3 is 17 amino acids. Losses at the gene ends were 2 bases for V and 8 bases for J; bases not matched to a gene: 12. The CDR3 spells CAISEPIPNRGLGELFF. The CDR3 region has the DNA TGTGCCATCAGTGAGCCCATCCCCAACAGGGGGCTGGGGGAGCTGTTTTTT.

The sample holds a few counts of this clonotype. This chain uses TRBV28 with TRBJ1-5; unclear D gene. The CDR3 sequence is 15 residues long. With 2 bases removed from V and 3 bases from J, the gap between germline ends came to 11 bases. Per germline, CDR1 MDHEN and CDR2 SYDVKM. DNA of the CDR3: TGTGCCAGCAGTTTAGAGGACTCTTTCAATCAGCCCCAGCATTTT. Amino acid sequence: CASSLEDSFNQPQHF.

Concerning this clonotype: At one end the junction does not follow the germline gene, possibly because of a read error. The chain carries TRBV6-5 and TRBJ2-3, with 10 bases lining up with TRBD2. Germline V gives CDR1 MNHEY, CDR2 SVGAGI. This CDR3 region has 15 residues. The CDR3 DNA follows: TGTGCTAGCAGTTACAAACTAGCGGGAACAGATACGCAGTATTTT. Its translation: CASSYKLAGTDTQYF.

This clonotype was seen a handful of times. This chain joins TRBV7-2 and TRBJ2-2, with a weak D call TRBD2 (6 bases). Trimming shortened V by 1 base and J by 4 bases, and 10 bases separated the two germline ends. Germline assignment: CDR1 SGHTA and CDR2 FQGNSA. CDR3 length equals 15 residues. The CDR3 region is CASSLGGGATGELFF. The CDR3 DNA follows: TGTGCCAGCAGCTTAGGAGGCGGGGCCACCGGGGAGCTGTTTTTT.

This clonotype was seen a few times. This chain uses TRBV28 with TRBJ2-7; the match to TRBD2 covers 10 bases. Germline V gene lookup returns CDR1 MDHEN and CDR2 SYDVKM. The V segment lost 5 bases and the J segment 3 bases; nucleotides outside the gene matches: 7. The CDR3 is 15 amino acids. In nucleotides, the CDR3 is TGTGCCAGCAGTCAAGCGGGAGGGACTTACTACGAGCAGTACTTC. This translates into CASSQAGGTYYEQYF.

This clonotype was detected ten times or more. The chain carries TRBV12-3 or TRBV12-4 and TRBJ1-4; TRBD1 is a possible D gene (6 bases). The V and J ends lost 7 bases and 4 bases respectively, with 16 bases between them. This CDR3 is built from 15 residues. CDR3 DNA: TGTGCCAGCACAGTGACGGGGGCTCTTAATGAAAAACTGTTTTTT. It translates to CASTVTGALNEKLFF.

This clonotype was detected a few times. The chain joins TRBV6-1 to TRBJ1-5; D is unclear. Per germline, CDR1 MNHNS and CDR2 SASEGT. This CDR3 comprises 12 residues. V lost 6 bases and J lost 2, with 5 bases in between. The CDR3 spells CASSVRNQPQHF. The CDR3, as DNA: TGTGCCAGCAGCGTTCGCAATCAGCCCCAGCATTTT.

This clonotype was found many times. The chain has TRBV27 and TRBJ2-5, with TRBD2 identical over 9 bases. In germline, CDR1 is MNHEY, CDR2 SMNVEV (reference sequence). J gave up 5 bases and V 7 bases, and 11 bases lay outside the gene matches. The CDR3 totals 15 residues. As DNA, the CDR3 is TGTGCCAGCACAGAATATAGCGGGAGCTCCGAGACCCAGTACTTC. Translated, it gives CASTEYSGSSETQYF.

This clonotype was counted only a few times. The chain carries TRBV9 and TRBJ2-3; D call uncertain. Trimming pared 3 bases from V and 7 bases from J, leaving 6 bases between. The CDR3 length is 11 residues. Germline V CDR1 and CDR2: SGDLS, YYNGEE. The CDR3 is CASSATNTQYF. CDR3 DNA sequence: TGTGCCAGCAGCGCTACCAATACGCAGTATTTT.

This clonotype showed up many times. The chain joins TRBV30 to TRBJ2-7; TRBD1 agrees at 9 bases. The CDR3 contains 14 residues. J gave up 4 bases and V 0 bases, and 4 bases lay outside the gene matches. Germline CDR1 and CDR2: GTSNPN and SVGIG (reference sequence). The CDR3 nucleotides are TGTGCCTGGAGTGTAGGACAGGGGACGTACGAGCAGTACTTC. It yields the protein CAWSVGQGTYEQYF.

This clonotype was picked up many times. The rearrangement uses TRBV7-2 and TRBJ1-2; D ambiguous. CDR3 size: 14 residues. Looked up from germline, CDR1 is SGHTA and CDR2 is FQGNSA. Trimming shortened V by 0 bases and J by 2 bases, and 7 bases separated the two germline ends. CDR3 nucleotides: TGTGCCAGCAGCTTAGCTAATAAAAACTATGGCTACACCTTC. Translated: CASSLANKNYGYTF.

This clonotype has ten or more counts. The chain uses TRBV5-1 and TRBJ2-3; 7 bases fit TRBD2. V shed 2 bases, J shed 0 bases, and the junction held 6 bases outside the gene matches. Germline CDR1 is SGHRS and CDR2 is YFSETQ. The CDR3 is 16 amino acids. CDR3 nucleotides: TGCGCCAGCAGCTTTCGGCTAGCGGCTAGCACAGATACGCAGTATTTT. As protein: CASSFRLAASTDTQYF.

This clonotype was found a few times. CDR3 nucleotide sequence: TGTGCCAGCAGTGAAGGGTGGGGAACTGAAGCTTTCTTT. Amino acid sequence: CASSEGWGTEAFF. The chain is built from TRBV6-1 and TRBJ1-1, with D unclear. Germline-derived CDR1 and CDR2 are MNHNS and SASEGT. Deletions cut 1 base from V and 5 bases from J, with 8 bases between. The CDR3 sequence is 13 residues long.

Comment on this clonotype: A much larger clone differs from this one at a single base, so this may be a read error. The V gene is TRBV2, the J gene TRBJ2-4, with 8 bases matching TRBD2. CDR3 length: 15 residues. Per the germline V gene, CDR1 is SNHLY and CDR2 is FYNNEI. CDR3 loop: CASIGGRIAKNIQDF. The CDR3 bases are TGTGCCAGCATCGGCGGGAGGATAGCCAAAAACATTCAGGACTTC.

The sample holds a few counts of this clonotype. This chain links TRBV5-4 with TRBJ1-1; TRBD1 matches 11 bases. Germline-derived CDR1 and CDR2 are SGHNT and YYREEE (reference sequence). V shed 2 bases, J shed 4 bases, and the junction held 4 bases outside the gene matches. CDR3 size: 15 residues. Written as DNA, the CDR3 is TGTGCCAGCAGCTTCCAAGGACAGGGGGCCACTGAAGCTTTCTTT. Translated, it gives CASSFQGQGATEAFF.

The chain uses TRBV3-1 and TRBJ2-1; D unclear. The V gene lost 1 base and the J gene lost 4 bases, with 8 bases spanning the gap. CDR3 length: 14 residues. The germline V gene has CDR1 LGHDT and CDR2 YNNKEL (reference sequence). The DNA for the CDR3 is TGTGCCAGCAGCCAAGGGGAAGGGTACAATGAGCAGTTCTTC. It codes for CASSQGEGYNEQFF.

This clonotype was counted only a few times. V and J are TRBV9 and TRBJ2-1; TRBD2 matches at 7 bases. Unmatched junction bases numbered 13, after V lost 0 bases and J lost 10 bases. Germline V gene data show CDR1 as SGDLS and CDR2 as YYNGEE. The CDR3 extends over 16 amino acids. Here the CDR3 reads CASSVVMGGGTQEQFF. Here the CDR3 DNA reads TGTGCCAGCAGCGTAGTTATGGGCGGGGGTACGCAAGAGCAGTTCTTC.

This clonotype was counted many times. The J gene is TRBJ2-3, the V gene TRBV30; possible D gene TRBD2, 6 bases. From germline, CDR1 is GTSNPN and CDR2 SVGIG (reference sequence). The CDR3 is made up of 16 amino acids. V lost 2 bases and J lost 4, with 19 bases in between. Here the CDR3 reads CAWSYPGGMYADTQYF. CDR3 DNA sequence: TGTGCCTGGAGTTATCCCGGCGGGATGTACGCAGATACGCAGTATTTT.

This clonotype was seen repeatedly, ten times or more. The rearrangement uses TRBV9 and TRBJ2-7, with 11 bases aligning to TRBD2. The CDR3 extends over 15 amino acids. Germline CDR1 and CDR2: SGDLS and YYNGEE. The junction had 3 bases not matched to a gene; V was cut back by 1 base and J by 3 bases. The CDR3, as DNA: TGTGCCAGCAGCGTATCGGGACTAGCGGTCTACGAGCAGTACTTC. It specifies CASSVSGLAVYEQYF.

This clonotype was counted many times. The chain combines TRBV28 with TRBJ2-1, with TRBD2 matching over 7 bases. Trimming cost V 4 bases and J 10 bases; bases outside gene matches: 7. Germline V CDR1 and CDR2: MDHEN, SYDVKM. This CDR3 has 13 residues. CDR3 loop: CASSSPTSREQFF. In DNA, the CDR3 is TGTGCCAGCAGTTCCCCGACTAGCAGGGAGCAGTTCTTC.